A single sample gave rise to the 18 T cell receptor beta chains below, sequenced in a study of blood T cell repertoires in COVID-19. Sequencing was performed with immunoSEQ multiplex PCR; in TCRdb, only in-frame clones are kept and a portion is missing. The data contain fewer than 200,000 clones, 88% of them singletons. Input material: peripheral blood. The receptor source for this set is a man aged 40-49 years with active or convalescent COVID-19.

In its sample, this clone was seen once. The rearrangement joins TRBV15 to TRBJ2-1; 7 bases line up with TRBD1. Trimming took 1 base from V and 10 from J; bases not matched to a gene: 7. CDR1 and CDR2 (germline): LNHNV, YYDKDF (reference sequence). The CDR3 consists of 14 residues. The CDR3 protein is CATSRGQGAREQFF. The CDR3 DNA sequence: TGTGCCACCAGCAGAGGACAGGGAGCACGAGAGCAGTTCTTC.

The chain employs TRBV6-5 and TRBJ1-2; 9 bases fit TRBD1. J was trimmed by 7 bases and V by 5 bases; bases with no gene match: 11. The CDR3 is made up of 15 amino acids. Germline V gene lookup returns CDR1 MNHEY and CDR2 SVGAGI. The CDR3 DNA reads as TGTGCCAGCAGTCCTGGACAGGGGTTTCTGAGTGGCTACACCTTC. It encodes CASSPGQGFLSGYTF.

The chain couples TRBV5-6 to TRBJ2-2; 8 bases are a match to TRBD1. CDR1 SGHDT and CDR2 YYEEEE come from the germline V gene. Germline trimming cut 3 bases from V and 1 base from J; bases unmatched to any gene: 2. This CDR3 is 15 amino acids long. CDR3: CASSWGTGNTGELFF. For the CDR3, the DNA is TGTGCCAGCAGCTGGGGGACAGGGAACACCGGGGAGCTGTTTTTT.

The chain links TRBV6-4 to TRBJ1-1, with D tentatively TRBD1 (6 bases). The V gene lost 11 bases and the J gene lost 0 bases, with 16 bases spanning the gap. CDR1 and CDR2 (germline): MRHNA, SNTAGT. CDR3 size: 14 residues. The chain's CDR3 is CASPGGLMNTEAFF. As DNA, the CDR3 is TGTGCCTCCCCGGGGGGGCTAATGAACACTGAAGCTTTCTTT.

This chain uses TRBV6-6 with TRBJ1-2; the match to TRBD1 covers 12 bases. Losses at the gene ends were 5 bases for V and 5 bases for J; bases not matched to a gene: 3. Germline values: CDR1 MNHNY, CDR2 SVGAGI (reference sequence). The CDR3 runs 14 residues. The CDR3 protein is CASSGTGGGYGYTF. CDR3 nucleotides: TGTGCCAGCAGTGGGACAGGGGGCGGTTATGGCTACACCTTC.

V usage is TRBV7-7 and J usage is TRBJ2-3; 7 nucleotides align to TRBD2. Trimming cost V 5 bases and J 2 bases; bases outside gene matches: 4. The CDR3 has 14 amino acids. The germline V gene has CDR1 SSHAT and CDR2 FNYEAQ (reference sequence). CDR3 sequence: CASSQAGTTDTQYF. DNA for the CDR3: TGTGCCAGCAGCCAAGCGGGAACCACAGATACGCAGTATTTT.

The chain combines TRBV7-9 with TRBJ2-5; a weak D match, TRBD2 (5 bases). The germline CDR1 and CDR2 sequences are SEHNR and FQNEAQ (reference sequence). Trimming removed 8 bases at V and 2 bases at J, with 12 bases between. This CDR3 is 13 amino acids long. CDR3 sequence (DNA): TGTGCCAGCGAACGAGGGCGGCAAGAGACCCAGTACTTC. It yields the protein CASERGRQETQYF. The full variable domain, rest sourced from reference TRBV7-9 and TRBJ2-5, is DTGVSQNPRHKITKRGQNVTFRCDPISEHNRLYWYRQTLGQGPEFLTYFQNEAQLEKSRLLSDRFSAERPKGSFSTLEIQRTEQGDSAMYLCASERGRQETQYFGPGTRLLVL.

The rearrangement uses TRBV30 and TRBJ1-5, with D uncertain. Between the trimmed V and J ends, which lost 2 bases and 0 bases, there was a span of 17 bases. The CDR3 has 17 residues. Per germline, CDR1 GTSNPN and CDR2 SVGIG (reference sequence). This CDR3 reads CAWSTPITDISNQPQHF. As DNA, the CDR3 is TGTGCCTGGAGTACCCCCATAACCGACATTAGCAATCAGCCCCAGCATTTT.

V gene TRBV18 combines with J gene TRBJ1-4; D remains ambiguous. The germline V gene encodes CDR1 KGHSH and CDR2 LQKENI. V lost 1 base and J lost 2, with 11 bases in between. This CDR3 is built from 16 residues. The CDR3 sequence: CASSPRADGTNEKLFF. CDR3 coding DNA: TGTGCCAGCTCACCACGGGCAGATGGTACTAATGAAAAACTGTTTTTT.

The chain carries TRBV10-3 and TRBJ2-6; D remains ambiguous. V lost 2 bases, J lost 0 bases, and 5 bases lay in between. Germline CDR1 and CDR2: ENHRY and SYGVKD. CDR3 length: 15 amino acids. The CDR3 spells CAISEELSGANVLTF. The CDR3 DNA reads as TGTGCCATCAGTGAGGAACTCTCTGGGGCCAACGTCCTGACTTTC.

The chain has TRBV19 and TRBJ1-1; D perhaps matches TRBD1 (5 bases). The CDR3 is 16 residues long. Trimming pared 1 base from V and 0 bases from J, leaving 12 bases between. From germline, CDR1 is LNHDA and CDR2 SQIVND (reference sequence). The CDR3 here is CASSIGRQGVNTEAFF. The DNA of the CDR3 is TGTGCCAGTAGTATAGGCCGGCAGGGTGTGAACACTGAAGCTTTCTTT.

The DNA for the CDR3 is TGTGCCAGCAGCCAAGTCGGCTGGCAGCGAAGTTTCTTT. Encoded protein: CASSQVGWQRSFF. This chain links TRBV3-1 (or the pseudogene TRBV3-2) with TRBJ1-1; D uncertain. The CDR3 spans 13 residues. Trimming shortened V by 1 base and J by 13 bases, and 16 bases separated the two germline ends. Germline V gene data show CDR1 as LGHDT and CDR2 as YNNKEL (reference sequence).

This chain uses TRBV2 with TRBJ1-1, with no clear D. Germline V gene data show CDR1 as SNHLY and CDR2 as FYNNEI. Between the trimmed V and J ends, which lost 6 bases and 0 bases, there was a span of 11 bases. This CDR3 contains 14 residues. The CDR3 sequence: CASRLRRLNTEAFF. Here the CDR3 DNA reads TGTGCCAGCAGGTTGAGGCGGTTGAACACTGAAGCTTTCTTT. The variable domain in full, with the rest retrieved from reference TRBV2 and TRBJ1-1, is EPEVTQTPSHQVTQMGQEVILRCVPISNHLYFYWYRQILGQKVEFLVSFYNNEISEKSEIFDDQFSVERPDGSNFTLKIRSTKLEDSAMYFCASRLRRLNTEAFFGQGTRLTVV.

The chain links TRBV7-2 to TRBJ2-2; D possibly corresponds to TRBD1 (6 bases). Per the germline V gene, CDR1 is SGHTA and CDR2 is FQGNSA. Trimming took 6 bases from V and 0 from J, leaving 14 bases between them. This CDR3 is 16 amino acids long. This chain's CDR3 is CASSWGTLTNTGELFF. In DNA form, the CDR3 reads TGTGCCAGCAGTTGGGGGACACTCACGAACACCGGGGAGCTGTTTTTT.

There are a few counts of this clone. CDR3 in DNA: TGTGCCAGCAGCTTGGTGACGAGGGTTAACTATGGCTACACCTTC. This encodes CASSLVTRVNYGYTF. This chain connects TRBV5-6 to TRBJ1-2, with unresolved D. V was trimmed by 0 bases and J by 1 base, leaving 10 bases between them. Germline-derived CDR1 and CDR2 are SGHDT and YYEEEE. The CDR3 has 15 residues.

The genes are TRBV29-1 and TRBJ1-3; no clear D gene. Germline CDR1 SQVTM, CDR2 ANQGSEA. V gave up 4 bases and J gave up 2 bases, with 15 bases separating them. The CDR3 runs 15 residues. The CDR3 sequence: CSVAQVAKTGNTIYF. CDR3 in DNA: TGCAGCGTTGCGCAAGTTGCGAAAACTGGAAACACCATATATTTT.

The DNA of the CDR3 is TGTGCCAGCAGTTACTCGACACTAGCGGGAGGAGAGACCCAGTACTTC. It encodes CASSYSTLAGGETQYF. The chain has TRBV6-2 or TRBV6-3 and TRBJ2-5; 12 nucleotides align to TRBD2. The CDR3 has 16 residues. Per germline, CDR1 MNHEY and CDR2 SVGEGT. Trimming took 0 bases from V and 4 from J; bases not matched to a gene: 3.

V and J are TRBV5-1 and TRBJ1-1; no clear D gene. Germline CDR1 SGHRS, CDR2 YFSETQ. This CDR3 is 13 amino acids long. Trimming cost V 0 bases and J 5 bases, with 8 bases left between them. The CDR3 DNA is TGCGCCAGCAGCTTGGGCTTTGCGACTGAAGCTTTCTTT. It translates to CASSLGFATEAFF. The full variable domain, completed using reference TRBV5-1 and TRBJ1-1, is KAGVTQTPRYLIKTRGQQVTLSCSPISGHRSVSWYQQTPGQGLQFLFEYFSETQRNKGNFPGRFSGRQFSNSRSEMNVSTLELGDSALYLCASSLGFATEAFFGQGTRLTVV.